These 4 T cell receptor beta chains share one sample of origin, sequenced in a study of shared clonotypes between healthy human individuals. Data came from immunoSEQ multiplex PCR; TCRdb stores just in-frame clones and leaves some out. Among about 2 million clones, 90% to 95% were seen once, and the ten largest hold roughly 0.13%. Sequencing was done on a sample of naive CD4+ T cells sorted from blood. Subset here: CD45RA+ positively selected. Receptors originate from a man aged 18-30 years in good health.

The count of this clone is one. This chain uses TRBV6-6 with TRBJ2-7; D is perhaps TRBD1 (5 bases). V gave up 6 bases and J gave up 2 bases, with 14 bases separating them. The V gene's germline CDR1 is MNHNY and CDR2 SVGAGI (reference sequence). The CDR3 sequence is 14 residues long. For the CDR3, the DNA is TGTGCCAGCAGCCACATGGAAGGGGCCTACGAGCAGTACTTC. Translated, it gives CASSHMEGAYEQYF.

The rearrangement uses TRBV7-9 and TRBJ2-1; TRBD2 matches at 8 bases. This CDR3 region has 14 residues. Trimming at V came to 5 bases and at J to 5 bases, leaving 5 bases not matched to a gene. Germline CDR1 reads SEHNR; CDR2 reads FQNEAQ (reference sequence). Written as DNA, the CDR3 is TGTGCCAGCAGCCCGGCGGGAGGAGACAATGAGCAGTTCTTC. It yields the protein CASSPAGGDNEQFF.

The J gene is TRBJ2-7, the V gene TRBV2; 11 nucleotides agree with TRBD2. V shed 6 bases and J 1 base; nucleotides not matched to a gene: 5. The germline gives CDR1 SNHLY, CDR2 FYNNEI. This CDR3 has 15 residues. CDR3 nucleotides: TGTGCCAGCAGCGTTTTAGCGGGAGGGTCCTACGAGCAGTACTTC. This translates into CASSVLAGGSYEQYF.

In this sample, this clone turned up once. The chain uses TRBV10-2 and TRBJ2-3, with 10 bases fitting TRBD2. The length of the CDR3 is 18 residues. Trimming cost V 0 bases and J 5 bases; bases outside gene matches: 11. In germline, CDR1 is WSHSY, CDR2 SAAADI. Here the CDR3 reads CASSESSFSGGAGDTQYF. The CDR3 DNA is TGCGCCAGCAGTGAGTCGTCCTTCAGCGGGGGGGCTGGAGATACGCAGTATTTT.